One and the same sample provided the 25 T cell receptor beta chains below, sequenced in a study of blood T cell repertoires in COVID-19. Produced via immunoSEQ multiplex PCR; TCRdb's table is partial and in-frame only. The sample has roughly 200,000 clones; about nine tenths are singletons. Sequencing input: peripheral blood. The receptors stem from a man aged 40-49 years with acute or convalescent COVID-19.

CDR3: CASSLAVTASHFSGNTIYF. The CDR3 bases are TGTGCCAGCAGCTTAGCCGTGACAGCCTCACATTTCTCTGGAAACACCATATATTTT. The chain carries TRBV7-2 and TRBJ1-3; TRBD1 is a possible D gene (5 bases). The CDR3 extends over 19 amino acids. The germline V gene encodes CDR1 SGHTA and CDR2 FQGNSA. Trimming removed 0 bases at V and 0 bases at J, with 18 bases between.

The chain has TRBV6-5 and TRBJ1-2; D gene ambiguous. There are 14 residues in the CDR3. From germline, CDR1 is MNHEY and CDR2 SVGAGI. With 7 bases removed from V and 0 bases from J, the gap between germline ends came to 12 bases. Here the CDR3 DNA reads TGTGCCAGCAAGGAGGGTAACACTAACTATGGCTACACCTTC. This codes for CASKEGNTNYGYTF.

The chain joins TRBV2 to TRBJ1-1; D is unresolved. From germline, CDR1 is SNHLY and CDR2 FYNNEI. This CDR3 has 14 amino acids. V lost 6 bases and J lost 1, with 12 bases in between. The CDR3 sequence: CASRFPPGNTEAFF. Here the CDR3 DNA reads TGTGCCAGCAGGTTCCCCCCGGGGAACACTGAAGCTTTCTTT.

V usage is TRBV11-3 and J usage is TRBJ2-3; 10 nucleotides line up with TRBD1. V shed 5 bases, J shed 1 base, and the junction held 3 bases outside the gene matches. The CDR3 totals 15 residues. In germline, CDR1 is SGHNT, CDR2 YENEEA. CDR3 sequence: CASSPGQGGTDTQYF. CDR3 nucleotides: TGTGCCAGCAGCCCCGGACAGGGGGGCACAGATACGCAGTATTTT.

The chain joins TRBV29-1 to TRBJ1-1; 7 positions match TRBD1. This CDR3 has 13 residues. V trimming: 4 bases; J trimming: 3 bases; junction bases outside the gene matches: 5. Germline CDR1 is SQVTM and CDR2 is ANQGSEA. The CDR3 reads CSVAQGYYTEAFF. The CDR3 DNA sequence: TGCAGCGTTGCACAGGGGTATTACACTGAAGCTTTCTTT.

The chain combines TRBV27 with TRBJ1-3, with a possible D match to TRBD1 (6 bases). The CDR3 runs 17 residues. V shed 0 bases and J shed 0 bases, with 12 bases lying between them. Germline values: CDR1 MNHEY, CDR2 SMNVEV (reference sequence). The CDR3 region is CASSLSGRGGSGNTIYF. The DNA of the CDR3 is TGTGCCAGCAGTTTATCGGGCAGGGGTGGCTCTGGAAACACCATATATTTT.

V gene TRBV7-7 combines with J gene TRBJ1-1, with 9 bases that match TRBD1. Germline assignment: CDR1 SSHAT and CDR2 FNYEAQ (reference sequence). With 5 bases clipped from V and 4 bases from J, the junction kept 2 bases outside the gene matches. The CDR3 length is 13 residues. The CDR3 DNA follows: TGTGCCAGCAGCGTGGACAGGGGCACTGAAGCTTTCTTT. This encodes CASSVDRGTEAFF.

V gene TRBV19 combines with J gene TRBJ2-7; perhaps TRBD2 as D (7 bases). This CDR3 comprises 18 residues. Trimming removed 5 bases from V and 0 bases from J, with 23 bases in between. CDR1 is LNHDA and CDR2 is SQIVND in the germline V gene (reference sequence). This CDR3 is CASSPALGGGPFSYEQYF. CDR3 coding DNA: TGTGCCAGTAGTCCCGCCCTGGGAGGGGGTCCGTTCTCCTACGAGCAGTACTTC.

The chain combines TRBV6-5 with TRBJ1-1; D gene unclear. Trimming cost V 2 bases and J 3 bases, with 10 bases left between them. CDR3 length: 14 amino acids. Germline values: CDR1 MNHEY, CDR2 SVGAGI. Here the CDR3 reads CASSYVGSDTEAFF. For the CDR3, the DNA is TGTGCCAGCAGTTACGTCGGCAGCGACACTGAAGCTTTCTTT.

The chain recombines TRBV5-1 with TRBJ2-7; TRBD2 matches at 7 bases. Germline assignment: CDR1 SGHRS and CDR2 YFSETQ. This CDR3 contains 14 residues. The J segment lost 4 bases and the V segment lost 3 bases, leaving 7 bases of the junction unmatched. For the CDR3, the DNA is TGCGCCAGCAGCTCGGCCGTGGGGGGGTACGAGCAGTACTTC. Its translation is CASSSAVGGYEQYF.

This clone was seen a single time. The genes are TRBV4-1 and TRBJ2-3; TRBD2 agrees at 7 bases. CDR1 MGHRA and CDR2 YSYEKL come from the germline V gene. The V and J ends lost 1 base and 5 bases, in that order; junction bases with no gene match: 18. The CDR3 spans 19 residues. The CDR3 DNA follows: TGCGCCAGCAGCCAAGGACCTCTGGGGGGGGGAGCCCGGGTAGATACGCAGTATTTT. Translation: CASSQGPLGGGARVDTQYF.

The gene calls are TRBV7-9 and TRBJ2-6; TRBD1 matches 9 bases. This CDR3 comprises 17 residues. Germline CDR1 reads SEHNR; CDR2 reads FQNEAQ (reference sequence). The V gene end was trimmed by 2 bases and the J gene end by 2 bases; junction bases not matched to a gene: 4. CDR3 amino acids: CASSLTGGAAGANVLTF. CDR3 sequence (DNA): TGTGCCAGCAGCTTAACAGGGGGCGCGGCTGGGGCCAACGTCCTGACTTTC.

This chain links TRBV30 with TRBJ2-7; a weak D match, TRBD1 (6 bases). The CDR3 contains 14 residues. With 0 bases removed from V and 6 bases from J, the gap between germline ends came to 15 bases. Germline V gives CDR1 GTSNPN, CDR2 SVGIG (reference sequence). The CDR3, as DNA: TGTGCCTGGAGTGTATCAGGGGCCCCATCCGAGCAGTACTTC. Protein product: CAWSVSGAPSEQYF.

This rearrangement joins TRBV6-6 to TRBJ2-5, with D possibly matching TRBD2 (6 bases). The CDR3 runs 14 residues. V was pared by 7 bases and J by 2 bases, with 14 bases between. The germline V gene has CDR1 MNHNY and CDR2 SVGAGI (reference sequence). The chain's CDR3 is CASMGPGLQETQYF. CDR3 bases: TGTGCCAGCATGGGCCCGGGACTTCAAGAGACCCAGTACTTC.

The CDR3 protein is CASKRTATDTQYF. The CDR3 nucleotides are TGTGCCAGCAAGCGGACAGCCACAGATACGCAGTATTTT. The V call is TRBV7-9, the J call TRBJ2-3, with D possibly being TRBD1 (6 bases). Looked up from germline, CDR1 is SEHNR and CDR2 is FQNEAQ (reference sequence). V was pared by 7 bases and J by 2 bases, with 10 bases between. The CDR3 is made up of 13 amino acids.

The V call is TRBV5-4, the J call TRBJ2-3; 8 bases agree with TRBD1. The CDR3 length is 16 residues. Trimming took 6 bases from V and 0 from J; bases not matched to a gene: 9. Germline V gives CDR1 SGHNT, CDR2 YYREEE (reference sequence). The CDR3 here is CASNRDRPISTDTQYF. The CDR3 DNA is TGTGCCAGCAACCGGGACAGGCCCATTAGCACAGATACGCAGTATTTT.

This sequence joins TRBV5-6 and TRBJ2-5; weak D call: TRBD2 (7 bases). This CDR3 is 17 amino acids long. Germline loops: CDR1 SGHDT, CDR2 YYEEEE. The V end was cut by 3 bases, the J end by 2 bases, with 20 bases between. The CDR3 DNA is TGTGCCAGCAGCTCGGTTGCGGGGGCGCTGTCGCAAGAGACCCAGTACTTC. It is translated as CASSSVAGALSQETQYF.

CDR3 bases: TGTGCCAGCAGACTAGCGGGGGATGCCGGGGAGCTGTTTTTT. This encodes CASRLAGDAGELFF. The chain recombines TRBV19 with TRBJ2-2, with TRBD2 matching over 12 bases. Germline CDR1 reads LNHDA; CDR2 reads SQIVND (reference sequence). This CDR3 spans 14 amino acids. Trimming at V came to 9 bases and at J to 6 bases, leaving 5 bases not matched to a gene.

The chain recombines TRBV7-9 with TRBJ2-7, with a possible D match to TRBD1 (6 bases). The ends were cut back, 5 bases at V and 2 bases at J, with 16 bases in the middle. Looked up from germline, CDR1 is SEHNR and CDR2 is FQNEAQ (reference sequence). The CDR3 is made up of 15 amino acids. The CDR3 is CASSPRQGPTYEQYF. In DNA, the CDR3 is TGTGCCAGCAGCCCCCGCCAGGGGCCAACCTACGAGCAGTACTTC.

This clone was seen more than once but under ten times. V and J are TRBV10-3 and TRBJ1-2; D unclear. Germline CDR1 and CDR2: ENHRY and SYGVKD. V was cut by 6 bases and J by 3 bases, with 11 bases left in between. This CDR3 has 13 amino acids. The CDR3 nucleotides are TGTGCCATCAGGGACTCGCTAGACTATGGCTACACCTTC. Amino acid sequence: CAIRDSLDYGYTF.

This chain uses TRBV12-3 or TRBV12-4 with TRBJ1-5; TRBD1 is a possible D gene (5 bases). There are 13 residues in the CDR3. Deletions cut 3 bases from V and 7 bases from J, with 10 bases between. CDR3 DNA sequence: TGTGCCAGCAGTTTTGGCTCAGGGCAGCCCCAGCATTTT. Translation gives CASSFGSGQPQHF.

V and J are TRBV19 and TRBJ1-6; 7 nucleotides match TRBD1. CDR1 is LNHDA and CDR2 is SQIVND in the germline V gene (reference sequence). CDR3 size: 13 residues. J gave up 7 bases and V 8 bases, and 5 bases lay outside the gene matches. The CDR3 region is CASFPGQNSPLHF. CDR3 sequence (DNA): TGTGCCAGTTTCCCGGGACAGAATTCACCCCTCCACTTT.

The rearrangement joins TRBV13 to TRBJ2-3; 12 positions agree with TRBD2. The V gene's germline CDR1 is PRHDT and CDR2 FYEKMQ (reference sequence). The J segment lost 1 base and the V segment lost 3 bases, leaving 5 bases of the junction unmatched. The CDR3 is 17 residues long. The CDR3 region has the DNA TGTGCCAGCAGCTTCGGGACTAGCGGGTCGGGCACAGATACGCAGTATTTT. Protein product: CASSFGTSGSGTDTQYF.

The chain carries TRBV29-1 and TRBJ2-7, with 7 bases that match TRBD2. The V and J ends lost 0 bases and 2 bases, in that order; junction bases with no gene match: 7. Germline V gene data show CDR1 as SQVTM and CDR2 as ANQGSEA. This CDR3 region has 15 residues. The CDR3 protein is CSVEDRGTTPYEQYF. DNA of the CDR3: TGCAGCGTTGAAGATCGGGGGACTACCCCCTACGAGCAGTACTTC.

The chain links TRBV25-1 to TRBJ2-3; TRBD1 matches at 10 bases. Germline V gives CDR1 MGHDK, CDR2 SYGVNS. The CDR3 loop spans 15 amino acids. V was clipped by 6 bases and J by 1 base; unmatched bases: 4. CDR3 loop: CASSPGQGGTDTQYF. The CDR3 region has the DNA TGTGCCAGCAGCCCCGGACAGGGGGGCACAGATACGCAGTATTTT. Complete variable domain (other parts from reference TRBV25-1 and TRBJ2-3): EADIYQTPRYLVIGTGKKITLECSQTMGHDKMYWYQQDPGMELHLIHYSYGVNSTEKGDLSSESTVSRIRTEHFPLTLESARPSHTSQYLCASSPGQGGTDTQYFGPGTRLTVL.